One sample yielded the 30 T cell receptor beta chains listed below, sequenced in a study of blood T cell repertoires in COVID-19. Method: immunoSEQ multiplex PCR; TCRdb's copy keeps in-frame clones and lacks some. Of over 250,000 clones detected, 65% to 90% appear once; the ten largest clones hold about 5.1%. Sample: peripheral blood. Receptor source: a middle-aged man with active or convalescent COVID-19.

This rearrangement joins TRBV6-6 to TRBJ2-1; possible D gene TRBD2, 6 bases. The CDR3 covers 12 residues. Germline V gene lookup returns CDR1 MNHNY and CDR2 SVGAGI (reference sequence). Trimming pared 2 bases from V and 11 bases from J, leaving 10 bases between. The CDR3 DNA reads as TGTGCCAGCAGTTACACGGGGGATCAGCAGTTCTTC. It codes for CASSYTGDQQFF.

V is TRBV12-3 or TRBV12-4 and J is TRBJ2-1, with 11 nucleotides matching TRBD2. The CDR3 is 13 amino acids. Trimming cost V 7 bases and J 9 bases; bases outside gene matches: 5. The CDR3 region has the DNA TGTGCCAGCACTCTAGCGGGAGGTGGTGAGCAGTTCTTC. It codes for CASTLAGGGEQFF.

This clone is a singleton in its sample. The identical CDR3 is also encoded by other nucleotide sequences in the sample. CDR3 sequence (DNA): TGCGCCAGCAGCTTGGCCAGCTCTGGAAACACCATATATTTT. As protein: CASSLASSGNTIYF. V gene TRBV5-1 combines with J gene TRBJ1-3, with D unclear. The CDR3 has 14 residues. V lost 0 bases and J 0 bases, leaving 4 bases between the germline ends. Germline V gene data show CDR1 as SGHRS and CDR2 as YFSETQ.

This clone appeared a single time. The rearrangement joins TRBV2 to TRBJ2-1; D gene unclear. The CDR3 sequence is 12 residues long. V lost 7 bases and J lost 5, with 9 bases in between. CDR1 is SNHLY and CDR2 is FYNNEI in the germline V gene. This chain's CDR3 is CASTQRHNEQFF. The DNA of the CDR3 is TGTGCCAGCACTCAGCGCCACAATGAGCAGTTCTTC.

The chain combines TRBV7-9 with TRBJ2-3, with 11 bases lining up with TRBD2. V shed 3 bases and J 2 bases; nucleotides not matched to a gene: 7. The CDR3 contains 17 residues. In germline, CDR1 is SEHNR, CDR2 FQNEAQ (reference sequence). CDR3 amino acids: CASSFSGTSGLTDTQYF. CDR3 sequence (DNA): TGTGCCAGCAGCTTTTCCGGGACTAGCGGACTCACAGATACGCAGTATTTT.

V is TRBV5-1 and J is TRBJ2-1; D perhaps matches TRBD2 (6 bases). V was cut by 6 bases and J by 0 bases, with 10 bases left in between. This CDR3 has 14 residues. CDR1 and CDR2 (germline): SGHRS, YFSETQ. The chain's CDR3 is CASMGGNSYNEQFF. The CDR3 DNA is TGCGCCAGCATGGGCGGGAACTCCTACAATGAGCAGTTCTTC.

CDR3 in amino acids: CASSPASGFSYEQYF. In DNA, the CDR3 is TGTGCCAGCTCACCAGCGAGCGGGTTTTCCTACGAGCAGTACTTC. This rearrangement joins TRBV18 to TRBJ2-7; perhaps TRBD2 as D (6 bases). Germline lookup yields CDR1 KGHSH and CDR2 LQKENI. This CDR3 comprises 15 residues. The V and J ends lost 2 bases and 1 base respectively, with 12 bases between them. The whole variable domain, filled in from reference TRBV18 and TRBJ2-7, reads NAGVMQNPRHLVRRRGQEARLRCSPMKGHSHVYWYRQLPEEGLKFMVYLQKENIIDESGMPKERFSAEFPKEGPSILRIQQVVRGDSAAYFCASSPASGFSYEQYFGPGTRLTVT.

In nucleotides, the CDR3 is TGCGCCAGCAGCCCGGGACTCGCTCGACTATTTACCTACGAGCAGTACTTC. This codes for CASSPGLARLFTYEQYF. The chain couples TRBV5-1 to TRBJ2-7, with D perhaps matching TRBD2 (6 bases). The CDR3 consists of 17 residues. Germline V gene lookup returns CDR1 SGHRS and CDR2 YFSETQ. The V and J ends lost 4 bases and 2 bases respectively, with 22 bases between them.

CDR3 sequence (DNA): TGCGCCAGCAGTCTCCGGGATACGAACACCGGGGAGCTGTTTTTT. It codes for CASSLRDTNTGELFF. The chain couples TRBV23-1 to TRBJ2-2; TRBD2 is a possible D gene (5 bases). TRBV23-1 is identified as an open reading frame with a role that is uncertain. V was pared by 4 bases and J by 0 bases, with 9 bases between. This CDR3 contains 15 residues.

V is TRBV9 and J is TRBJ1-2; 8 bases agree with TRBD1. This CDR3 is 16 amino acids long. The ends lost 4 bases at V and 4 bases at J; junction bases unmatched: 12. Germline CDR1 and CDR2: SGDLS and YYNGEE. The CDR3 is CASSLEGQGASYGYTF. CDR3 bases: TGTGCCAGCAGCCTCGAGGGGCAGGGGGCGAGCTATGGCTACACCTTC.

The rearrangement links TRBV27 to TRBJ2-4, with 8 bases identical to TRBD1. After removal of 5 bases from V and 0 bases from J, the junction contained 15 bases not matched to a gene. Germline CDR1 and CDR2: MNHEY and SMNVEV (reference sequence). The CDR3 totals 19 residues. The DNA of the CDR3 is TGTGCCAGCAGTCAAAGGACAGGGCTGACCACCCTAGCCAAAAACATTCAGTACTTC. Encoded protein: CASSQRTGLTTLAKNIQYF.

This rearrangement joins TRBV11-2 to TRBJ2-5; 7 positions agree with TRBD1. Germline CDR1 and CDR2: SGHAT and FQNNGV. Germline trimming cut 7 bases from V and 5 bases from J; bases unmatched to any gene: 16. CDR3 length equals 16 residues. As DNA, the CDR3 is TGTGCCAGCACCTCAATCACCGGGACAGTTGCGGAGACCCAGTACTTC. It codes for CASTSITGTVAETQYF.

J is TRBJ2-7 and V is TRBV2; the D gene is possibly TRBD1 (5 bases). Trimming left V 3 bases short and J 3 bases short, with 9 bases between. Germline values: CDR1 SNHLY, CDR2 FYNNEI. CDR3 length: 13 amino acids. This chain's CDR3 is CASSDRVGYEQYF. As DNA, the CDR3 is TGTGCCAGCAGTGACAGGGTCGGCTACGAGCAGTACTTC.

This chain joins TRBV10-1 and TRBJ2-5; D might be TRBD1 (5 bases). The CDR3 length is 15 residues. Germline V gene sequence: CDR1 WNHNN, CDR2 SYGVQD (reference sequence). V gave up 2 bases and J gave up 1 base, with 11 bases separating them. The CDR3 sequence: CASSEIGDSQETQYF. CDR3 DNA sequence: TGCGCCAGCAGTGAGATAGGTGACAGCCAAGAGACCCAGTACTTC.

Concerning this clone: Germline is not matched at one junction end, which may reflect a read error. CDR3 amino acids: CATSHTYTEAFF. CDR3 coding DNA: TGTGCCACCAGTCACACCTACACTGAAGCTTTCTTT. The rearrangement joins TRBV6-5 to TRBJ1-1; D not certain. Germline CDR1 is MNHEY and CDR2 is SVGAGI. The CDR3 totals 12 residues.

The gene calls are TRBV18 and TRBJ2-7; TRBD2 might be the D (5 bases). CDR3 length: 13 residues. The ends were cut back, 8 bases at V and 3 bases at J, with 14 bases in the middle. Germline CDR1 and CDR2: KGHSH and LQKENI. CDR3 coding DNA: TGTGCCAGCCGACCCGACGGAGGCTACGAGCAGTACTTC. Protein product: CASRPDGGYEQYF. Variable domain in full (rest from reference TRBV18 and TRBJ2-7): NAGVMQNPRHLVRRRGQEARLRCSPMKGHSHVYWYRQLPEEGLKFMVYLQKENIIDESGMPKERFSAEFPKEGPSILRIQQVVRGDSAAYFCASRPDGGYEQYFGPGTRLTVT.

The chain couples TRBV6-5 to TRBJ1-2, with 8 bases aligning to TRBD1. Germline V CDR1 and CDR2: MNHEY, SVGAGI. The CDR3 covers 15 residues. The J segment lost 5 bases and the V segment lost 6 bases, leaving 11 bases of the junction unmatched. CDR3 protein: CASRKGQGGAYGYTF. CDR3 DNA sequence: TGTGCCAGCAGAAAAGGACAGGGAGGGGCATATGGCTACACCTTC.

The chain combines TRBV19 with TRBJ2-3; TRBD2 agrees at 12 bases. The ends lost 5 bases at V and 0 bases at J; junction bases unmatched: 9. The CDR3 covers 18 residues. Germline-derived CDR1 and CDR2 are LNHDA and SQIVND (reference sequence). The CDR3 loop is CASSFQQGLAGSTDTQYF. In nucleotides, the CDR3 is TGTGCCAGTAGTTTCCAACAAGGACTAGCGGGGAGCACAGATACGCAGTATTTT.

The CDR3 sequence is CASSHLQLTSSYEQYF. In nucleotides, the CDR3 is TGCGCCAGCAGCCACCTACAGCTAACGAGTTCCTACGAGCAGTACTTC. The rearrangement links TRBV4-1 to TRBJ2-7; D remains unclear. The length of the CDR3 is 16 residues. Germline V CDR1 and CDR2: MGHRA, YSYEKL. V was pared by 3 bases and J by 1 base, with 16 bases between.

V and J are TRBV11-2 and TRBJ2-3; D is uncertain. In germline, CDR1 is SGHAT, CDR2 FQNNGV. This CDR3 comprises 14 residues. The V end was cut by 0 bases, the J end by 3 bases, with 7 bases between. CDR3 nucleotides: TGTGCCAGCAGCTTAGACCCGGGTACAGATACGCAGTATTTT. It codes for CASSLDPGTDTQYF.

This chain uses TRBV7-2 with TRBJ1-1; the D is unclear. The CDR3 totals 13 residues. V lost 0 bases, J lost 1 base, and 3 bases lay in between. Looked up from germline, CDR1 is SGHTA and CDR2 is FQGNSA. CDR3 amino acids: CASSLAQNTEAFF. For the CDR3, the DNA is TGTGCCAGCAGCTTAGCCCAGAACACTGAAGCTTTCTTT. The full variable domain, in which reference TRBV7-2 and TRBJ1-1 provide the parts outside the CDR3, is GAGVSQSPSNKVTEKGKDVELRCDPISGHTALYWYRQSLGQGLEFLIYFQGNSAPDKSGLPSDRFSAERTGGSVSTLTIQRTQQEDSAVYLCASSLAQNTEAFFGQGTRLTVV.

This clone was detected a few times. This chain links TRBV11-2 with TRBJ2-7, with 9 bases fitting TRBD1. The CDR3 consists of 16 residues. V dropped 0 bases and J dropped 4; count of bases not matched to a gene: 7. Germline lookup yields CDR1 SGHAT and CDR2 FQNNGV. The CDR3: CASSLDSGQGWYEQYF. CDR3 in DNA: TGTGCCAGCAGCTTAGATAGCGGACAGGGGTGGTACGAGCAGTACTTC.

The genes are TRBV30 and TRBJ1-5; TRBD1 matches at 9 bases. Germline V gives CDR1 GTSNPN, CDR2 SVGIG (reference sequence). With 2 bases clipped from V and 6 bases from J, the junction kept 5 bases outside the gene matches. This CDR3 region has 14 residues. The CDR3 region is CAWSPGQGGQPQHF. As DNA, the CDR3 is TGTGCCTGGAGTCCGGGACAGGGAGGTCAGCCCCAGCATTTT.

This clone was seen a handful of times. This chain joins TRBV5-1 and TRBJ1-2; D gene uncertain. The CDR3 is 13 amino acids. Germline-derived CDR1 and CDR2 are SGHRS and YFSETQ. V shed 3 bases and J shed 7 bases, with 13 bases lying between them. CDR3 sequence (DNA): TGCGCCAGCAGCTCGGACTGGTCCAGTGGCTACACCTTC. Its protein product is CASSSDWSSGYTF.

This clone occurred many times. The chain is built from TRBV25-1 and TRBJ2-7, with 9 bases aligning to TRBD2. CDR1 and CDR2 (germline): MGHDK, SYGVNS. V shed 4 bases, J shed 6 bases, and the junction held 10 bases outside the gene matches. The CDR3 totals 15 residues. CDR3 residues: CASSVGGRAMGEQYF. As DNA, the CDR3 is TGTGCCAGCAGTGTGGGCGGGAGGGCCATGGGCGAGCAGTACTTC.

This clone appeared once. The chain joins TRBV7-3 to TRBJ2-1; 9 nucleotides match TRBD1. The CDR3 consists of 13 residues. The germline V gene encodes CDR1 SGHTA and CDR2 FQGTGA. The J segment lost 12 bases and the V segment lost 5 bases, leaving 8 bases of the junction unmatched. CDR3 sequence reads: CASSLTGQGTQFF. In nucleotides, the CDR3 is TGTGCCAGCAGCCTGACCGGACAGGGGACGCAGTTCTTC. The entire variable domain, with the rest obtained from reference TRBV7-3 and TRBJ2-1, is as follows: GAGVSQTPSNKVTEKGKYVELRCDPISGHTALYWYRQSLGQGPEFLIYFQGTGAADDSGLPNDRFFAVRPEGSVSTLKIQRTERGDSAVYLCASSLTGQGTQFFGPGTRLTVL.

Note on this clone: The same CDR3 can be traced to other DNA sequences in this sample. V usage is TRBV5-1 and J usage is TRBJ2-3; tentatively, D is TRBD1 (6 bases). Trimming shortened V by 0 bases and J by 4 bases, and 6 bases separated the two germline ends. CDR3 length: 13 amino acids. Germline V gene sequence: CDR1 SGHRS, CDR2 YFSETQ. The CDR3, as DNA: TGCGCCAGCAGCTTGGGGGGGCCAGATACGCAGTATTTT. As protein: CASSLGGPDTQYF.

This rearrangement joins TRBV9 to TRBJ2-1; D possibly corresponds to TRBD2 (6 bases). CDR1 and CDR2 (germline): SGDLS, YYNGEE. The CDR3 is made up of 17 amino acids. The V gene lost 0 bases and the J gene lost 0 bases, with 13 bases spanning the gap. Here the CDR3 DNA reads TGTGCCAGCAGCGTAGGGGAGGTAGGGAGCTCCTACAATGAGCAGTTCTTC. Its translation: CASSVGEVGSSYNEQFF.

The genes are TRBV9 and TRBJ2-3; 8 bases match TRBD1. V lost 4 bases and J lost 4; bases outside the gene matches: 5. The CDR3 runs to 14 residues. Germline V gives CDR1 SGDLS, CDR2 YYNGEE. The CDR3 nucleotides read TGTGCCAGCAGCTTCTCAGGGGGCCCAGATACGCAGTATTTT. As protein: CASSFSGGPDTQYF.

This chain uses TRBV5-8 with TRBJ2-5; possibly TRBD1 for D (5 bases). This CDR3 is 15 amino acids long. V dropped 2 bases and J dropped 5 bases, with 16 bases sitting between them. CDR1 and CDR2 from the germline V gene are SGHTS and YDEGEE. In DNA form, the CDR3 reads TGTGCCAGCAGCTTTTTTGCAGGGTTTTTGGAGACCCAGTACTTC. It encodes CASSFFAGFLETQYF. The whole variable domain, remainder taken from reference TRBV5-8 and TRBJ2-5, is EAGVTQSPTHLIKTRGQQATLRCSPISGHTSVYWYQQALGLGLQFLLWYDEGEERNRGNFPPRFSGRQFPNYSSELNVNALELEDSALYLCASSFFAGFLETQYFGPGTRLLVL.